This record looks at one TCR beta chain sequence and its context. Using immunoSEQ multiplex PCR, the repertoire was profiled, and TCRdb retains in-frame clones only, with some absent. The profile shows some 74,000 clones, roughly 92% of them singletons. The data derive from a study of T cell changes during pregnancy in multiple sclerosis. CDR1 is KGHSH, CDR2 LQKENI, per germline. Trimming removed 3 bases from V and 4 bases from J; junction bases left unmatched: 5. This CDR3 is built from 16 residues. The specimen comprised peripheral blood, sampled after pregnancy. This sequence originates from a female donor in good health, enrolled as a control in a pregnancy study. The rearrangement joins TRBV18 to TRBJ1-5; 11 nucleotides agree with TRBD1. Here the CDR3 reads CASSPRTGGQNQPQHF. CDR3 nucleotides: TGTGCCAGCTCACCCAGGACAGGGGGCCAGAATCAGCCCCAGCATTTT.